Here is one T cell receptor (beta chain) with its context. This clonotype has just a few counts. No antigen is known for it. Per-nucleotide qualities are absent, and no much larger clonotype sits a single base away. Sequencing used an Illumina HiSeq 2500. Quantitative 5'-RACE with molecular barcodes was used to prepare TCR beta libraries. The study's processing was this. A new computational method, built on a probabilistic model of VDJ rearrangement, was used to identify disease-linked TCR variants. The public reads were quality trimmed at Q25 with fastp and then assembled into clones with MiXCR by TCRdb, keeping productive beta chains. Identical CDR3 proteins give one entry, which carries the most common genes and DNA. The authors' filters were not applied to this entry. The table for this sample lists about 360,000 distinct CDR3 sequences; 20% of them were counted only once. The ten top clones hold under 15% of the sample.

The source of the sample is a study of CD8 T cells in ankylosing spondylitis (dated by TCRdb to about 2017). Looking at the study overall: The study set out to find disease-linked TCR variants by profiling T cell receptor beta repertoires in ankylosing spondylitis patients and healthy donors. The full study cohort comprised 25 ankylosing spondylitis patients and some 100 healthy donors. Peripheral blood was sampled, and synovial fluid was additionally collected from ankylosing spondylitis patients. Overall study results and their limits: The disease-linked clones were reported to be significantly enriched in matched synovial fluid samples from ankylosing spondylitis patients. In peripheral blood, the disease-linked clones were found at relatively low frequencies and had a CD8+ phenotype. Blood from ankylosing spondylitis patients appeared to be characterized by a TCR beta motif composed of under 10 highly homologous amino acid variants. Some of the motif variants had been reported before in the synovial fluid and blood of reactive arthritis patients, a finding that suggests common disease-initiation mechanisms.

V and J are trimmed by 5 bases and 10 bases, and the gene matches miss 14 bases of the junction. CDR1 SEHNR and CDR2 FQNEAQ were looked up in the germline V gene (reference sequence). Taken from cysteine to phenylalanine, the CDR3 has 15 residues. The kept DNA is CDR3 alone, 45 bases in frame from the first base. This clonotype was obtained from a male donor with ankylosing spondylitis or in good health (not recorded which). The sequenced material came from blood, either unsorted or a sorted T cell fraction (not recorded which). Here the chain combines TRBV7-9 and TRBJ2-1, and TRBD1 aligns with 7 junction nucleotides. Here the CDR3 is given as CASSPRPTGVLEQFF. The nucleotides read TGTGCCAGCAGCCCCCGACCAACAGGGGTTCTCGAGCAGTTCTTC.